Shown below are 24 T cell receptor beta chains from a single sample sequenced in a study of T cells in women clearing cervical HPV infection. Data came from immunoSEQ multiplex PCR; TCRdb stores just in-frame clones and leaves some out. The sample totals 25,000 to 35,000 clones. Source material: blood buffy coat. The receptors derive from a woman between 18 and 70 years old with a cervical HPV16 infection that either progressed to CIN3+ or cleared (not recorded which).

Note on this clone: The DNA ends 3 residues before the CDR3 does, and the rest of the CDR3 is filled in from the germline J gene. The genes are TRBV7-9 and TRBJ2-3; D might be TRBD1 (6 bases). V lost 0 bases to trimming and J lost 2 bases, with 9 bases between them. The CDR3 consists of 15 residues. Per the germline V gene, CDR1 is SEHNR and CDR2 is FQNEAQ (reference sequence). CDR3 residues: CASSLAVGATDTQYF. The CDR3 DNA, read in part, is TGTGCCAGCAGCTTAGCTGTGGGGGCCACAGATACG.

To note about this clone: The read finishes 3 residues shy of the CDR3 end, and the germline J gene is used to complete it. The chain joins TRBV29-1 to TRBJ1-2; D unresolved. The CDR3 contains 12 residues. The germline V gene encodes CDR1 SQVTM and CDR2 ANQGSEA. Trimming removed 4 bases from V and 4 bases from J, with 10 bases in between. The CDR3 bases that were read are TGCAGCGTTGGACTGGCCGGCTATGGC. This translates into CSVGLAGYG. In full, the CDR3 is CSVGLAGYGYTF. Supplemented by reference TRBV29-1 and TRBJ1-2, the full variable domain reads SAVISQKPSRDICQRGTSLTIQCQVDSQVTMMFWYRQQPGQSLTLIATANQGSEATYESGFVIDKFPISRPNLTFSTLTVSNMSPEDSSIYLCSVGLAGYGYTFGSGTRLTVV.

A remark on this clone: The read is 3 residues too short to cover the CDR3 end, so that end is filled in from the germline J gene. The rearrangement uses TRBV5-1 and TRBJ2-3; no clear D. Deletions cut 0 bases from V and 5 bases from J, with 13 bases between. The CDR3 consists of 15 residues. CDR1 and CDR2 (germline): SGHRS, YFSETQ. CDR3 DNA, as far as it was read: TGCGCCAGCAGCTTGGCCGGGTCGCCGGAAGATACG. This sequence encodes CASSLAGSPEDT. The whole CDR3 sequence reads CASSLAGSPEDTQYF.

With respect to this clone: The missing CDR3 end, 3 residues past where the read stops, is filled in from the germline J gene. The chain carries TRBV30 and TRBJ2-7; D ambiguous. V lost 4 bases to trimming and J lost 4 bases, with 14 bases between them. The CDR3 is 13 amino acids. The V gene's germline CDR1 is GTSNPN and CDR2 SVGIG (reference sequence). The sequenced part of the CDR3 DNA is TGTGCCTGGAATCCCCAGGTTTGGTACGAG. Translating gives CAWNPQVWYE. The full CDR3 protein reads CAWNPQVWYEQYF.

CDR3: CASSIHFGRADTQYF. Incomplete CDR3 DNA: TGTGCCAGTAGTATACACTTCGGCAGGGCGGACACG. The chain combines TRBV19 with TRBJ2-3; D may be TRBD1 (5 bases). The read falls 3 residues short of the CDR3 end, and the missing part is taken from the germline J gene. The CDR3 runs to 15 residues. CDR1 is LNHDA and CDR2 is SQIVND in the germline V gene (reference sequence).

Concerning this clone itself: The read terminates 3 residues before the CDR3 end, so the remaining end is supplied by the germline J gene. V and J are TRBV20-1 and TRBJ2-1; TRBD2 aligns across 9 bases. The germline CDR1 and CDR2 sequences are DFQATT and SNEGSKA (reference sequence). The CDR3 totals 15 residues. Trimming at V came to 3 bases and at J to 2 bases, leaving 5 bases not matched to a gene. CDR3 in amino acids: CSASWRGGPYNEQFF. The DNA read from the CDR3 is TGCAGTGCTAGTTGGCGGGGGGGCCCCTACAATGAG.

Worth noting for this clone: From the germline J gene comes the end of the CDR3, since the read stops 3 residues before it. V usage is TRBV10-3 and J usage is TRBJ1-1; maybe TRBD1 (5 bases). This CDR3 is 11 amino acids long. Germline values: CDR1 ENHRY, CDR2 SYGVKD. CDR3 residues: CAISESRGAFF. The covered CDR3 bases are TGTGCCATCAGTGAGTCGAGGGGT.

Details on this clone: Coverage ceases 3 residues before the CDR3 finishes, and the germline J gene fills in the end. The J gene is TRBJ2-3, the V gene TRBV28; D gene unclear. This CDR3 is 15 amino acids long. The germline V gene encodes CDR1 MDHEN and CDR2 SYDVKM. Trimming pared 1 base from V and 3 bases from J, leaving 11 bases between. The CDR3 here is CASSLSWRLTDTQYF. Partial CDR3 DNA: TGTGCCAGCAGTTTATCTTGGCGGTTAACAGATACG.

Details on this clone: Read coverage stops 3 residues before the CDR3 terminus; the germline J gene supplies the remainder. This sequence joins TRBV19 and TRBJ1-5, with D possibly matching TRBD1 (6 bases). The CDR3 runs to 17 residues. Germline lookup yields CDR1 LNHDA and CDR2 SQIVND (reference sequence). The ends were cut back, 5 bases at V and 7 bases at J, with 24 bases in the middle. The CDR3 sequence is CASSWGPSGGQRQPQHF. Incomplete CDR3 DNA: TGTGCCAGTAGTTGGGGCCCCTCGGGGGGGCAGCGGCAGCCC.

Worth noting for this clone: The read terminates 3 residues ahead of where the CDR3 ends, so the germline J gene completes it. The rearrangement links TRBV5-5 to TRBJ1-1; possibly TRBD1 for D (5 bases). The CDR3 runs 14 residues. CDR1 and CDR2 from the germline V gene are SGHKS and YYEKEE (reference sequence). V dropped 2 bases and J dropped 1 base, with 9 bases sitting between them. The CDR3 bases that were read are TGTGCCAGCAGCTTACAGGCTCAGAACACTGAA. Protein: CASSLQAQNTE. The whole CDR3 sequence is CASSLQAQNTEAFF.

Comment on this clone: Coverage ceases 3 residues before the CDR3 finishes, and the germline J gene fills in the end. The rearrangement joins TRBV4-1 to TRBJ2-2; 9 bases are a match to TRBD2. CDR3 length equals 15 residues. Germline-derived CDR1 and CDR2 are MGHRA and YSYEKL. The J segment lost 1 base and the V segment lost 4 bases, leaving 1 base of the junction unmatched. The covered CDR3 bases are TGCGCCAGCAGCCGGCGGGAGGGGAACACCGGGGAG. It encodes CASSRREGNTGE. The full CDR3 protein is CASSRREGNTGELFF.

Worth noting for this clone: The read stops 3 residues short of the end of the CDR3; the missing end is completed from the germline J gene. The chain carries TRBV2 and TRBJ2-7, with TRBD2 as a possible D gene (6 bases). Looked up from germline, CDR1 is SNHLY and CDR2 is FYNNEI. The CDR3 has 12 residues. Trimming left V 5 bases short and J 6 bases short, with 11 bases between. CDR3 DNA (partial): TGTGCCAGCAGTTGGACTAATATCGAG. Translating it yields CASSWTNIE. The entire CDR3 sequence reads CASSWTNIEQYF.

Notes on this clone: With the read ending 3 residues before the CDR3 end, the germline J gene is used to fill in that end. The V gene is TRBV20-1, the J gene TRBJ2-3, with 10 bases identical to TRBD1. Germline CDR1 DFQATT, CDR2 SNEGSKA (reference sequence). This CDR3 has 13 amino acids. The CDR3 protein is CSATWTGGETQYF. The sequenced CDR3 bases are TGCAGTGCTACTTGGACAGGGGGAGAGACG.

In regard to this clone: The sequenced fragment ends 3 residues before the CDR3 boundary, so the rest is inferred from the germline J gene. The V and J genes are TRBV19 and TRBJ2-3; 8 positions agree with TRBD1. The CDR3 consists of 15 residues. The germline CDR1 and CDR2 sequences are LNHDA and SQIVND (reference sequence). The CDR3 sequence: CASRADRGNNQPQYF. The sequenced part of the CDR3 DNA is TGTGCCAGTAGAGCCGACAGGGGCAACAATCAGCCG. The full variable domain, its missing parts supplied by reference TRBV19 and TRBJ2-3, is DGGITQSPKYLFRKEGQNVTLSCEQNLNHDAMYWYRQDPGQGLRLIYYSQIVNDFQKGDIAEGYSVSREKKESFPLTVTSAQKNPTAFYLCASRADRGNNQPQYFGPGTRLTVL.

To note about this clone: The read comes to an end 3 residues before the CDR3 does, leaving the germline J gene to fill in the end. This chain links TRBV7-2 with TRBJ2-3; TRBD2 matches at 10 bases. This CDR3 is 17 amino acids long. Germline trimming cut 0 bases from V and 3 bases from J; bases unmatched to any gene: 6. Germline V gene lookup returns CDR1 SGHTA and CDR2 FQGNSA. The CDR3 is CASSLASGGSGTDTQYF. The DNA read from the CDR3 is TGTGCCAGCAGCTTAGCTAGCGGGGGGTCGGGGACAGATACG.

Note on this clone: The read terminates 3 residues before the CDR3 end, so the remaining end is supplied by the germline J gene. The genes are TRBV18 and TRBJ1-4, with TRBD1 matching over 7 bases. The germline V gene has CDR1 KGHSH and CDR2 LQKENI. J lost 8 bases, V lost 2 bases, and 8 bases had no gene match. The CDR3 is 15 amino acids. CDR3 sequence: CASSPRTGVAEKLFF. CDR3 DNA (partial): TGTGCCAGCTCACCAAGGACAGGAGTAGCGGAAAAA.

The covered CDR3 bases are TGCAGTGCTTGCCGTCCTCCCCTTGGGGGCGAA. As protein: CSACRPPLGGE. The CDR3, in full, reads CSACRPPLGGEAFF. The chain is built from TRBV20-1 and TRBJ1-1, with D perhaps matching TRBD1 (6 bases). The CDR3 extends 3 residues past the end of the read, so its final part is completed from the germline J gene. This CDR3 comprises 14 residues. From germline, CDR1 is DFQATT and CDR2 SNEGSKA (reference sequence).

To note about this clone: The sequenced fragment ends 3 residues before the CDR3 boundary, so the rest is inferred from the germline J gene. The V gene is TRBV19, the J gene TRBJ1-2, with D hard to call. In germline, CDR1 is LNHDA, CDR2 SQIVND (reference sequence). CDR3 length: 18 residues. CDR3 DNA (partial): TGTGCCAGTAGTAACCCCACGCGTGGAGCGGCCTTCACAGATACC. Translated: CASSNPTRGAAFTDT. The whole CDR3 sequence is CASSNPTRGAAFTDTYTF.

As regards this clone: The read gets to within 3 residues of the CDR3 end, and the germline J gene fills in the rest. This chain joins TRBV20-1 and TRBJ2-5; TRBD2 aligns across 8 bases. V gave up 5 bases and J gave up 3 bases; unmatched junction bases: 11. The CDR3 loop spans 15 amino acids. CDR1 and CDR2 from the germline V gene are DFQATT and SNEGSKA (reference sequence). The CDR3: CSAPPAIAGKETQYF. The CDR3 bases that were read are TGCAGTGCTCCCCCGGCGATAGCGGGGAAAGAGACC.

Concerning this clone: The read halts 3 residues ahead of the CDR3 end, with the missing end drawn from the germline J gene. V and J are TRBV18 and TRBJ1-5; 9 bases fit TRBD1. J lost 5 bases, V lost 0 bases, and 2 bases had no gene match. This CDR3 is 15 amino acids long. Per the germline V gene, CDR1 is KGHSH and CDR2 is LQKENI. The CDR3 protein is CASSPPGQGYQPQHF. CDR3 DNA, as far as it was read: TGTGCCAGCTCACCACCGGGACAGGGATATCAGCCC. The full variable domain, its missing parts supplied by reference TRBV18 and TRBJ1-5, is NAGVMQNPRHLVRRRGQEARLRCSPMKGHSHVYWYRQLPEEGLKFMVYLQKENIIDESGMPKERFSAEFPKEGPSILRIQQVVRGDSAAYFCASSPPGQGYQPQHFGDGTRLSIL.

As for this clone: Read coverage stops 3 residues before the CDR3 terminus; the germline J gene supplies the remainder. The rearrangement links TRBV28 to TRBJ2-5, with TRBD1 identical over 8 bases. The length of the CDR3 is 14 residues. V shed 7 bases and J 4 bases; nucleotides not matched to a gene: 8. Germline CDR1 is MDHEN and CDR2 is SYDVKM. CDR3 DNA (partial): TGTGCCAGCATCAACAGGGACAGGCGAGAGACC. Residues: CASINRDRRET. Given in full, the CDR3 is CASINRDRRETQYF.

To note about this clone: The read gets to within 3 residues of the CDR3 end, and the germline J gene fills in the rest. The chain uses TRBV7-2 and TRBJ2-3; TRBD2 matches 13 bases. The CDR3 is 15 residues long. CDR1 and CDR2 from the germline V gene are SGHTA and FQGNSA. V lost 5 bases, J lost 1 base, and 0 bases stayed unmatched. CDR3 bases read: TGTGCCAGCAGCACTAGCGGGAGGGGCACAGATACG. Amino acid sequence: CASSTSGRGTDT. The CDR3 in its entirety is CASSTSGRGTDTQYF.

About this clone: Read sequence stops 3 residues before the CDR3 end, and the germline J gene provides the missing end. The chain carries TRBV28 and TRBJ2-3; D gene ambiguous. The CDR3 is 16 residues long. Germline V gene lookup returns CDR1 MDHEN and CDR2 SYDVKM. V lost 2 bases and J 0 bases, leaving 12 bases between the germline ends. The CDR3: CASSLLSRLSTDTQYF. Incomplete CDR3 DNA: TGTGCCAGCAGTTTACTTTCCAGACTTAGCACAGATACG.

As for this clone: The read is 3 residues too short to cover the CDR3 end, so that end is filled in from the germline J gene. V is TRBV10-1 and J is TRBJ1-1; a weak D match, TRBD1 (5 bases). Germline lookup yields CDR1 WNHNN and CDR2 SYGVQD (reference sequence). The CDR3 length is 12 residues. This CDR3 reads CASSEPRGEAFF. CDR3 bases read: TGCGCCAGCAGTGAGCCCCGGGGGGAA.